The 17 T cell receptor beta chains below come from one sample, sequenced in a study of cytomegalovirus exposure and HLA in healthy donors. A multiplex PCR was run with 60 Vbeta primers and 13 Jbeta primers. Repertoires were generated with immunoSEQ multiplex PCR, while TCRdb's copy carries only in-frame clones and drops some. The sample lists fewer than 200,000 clones, 76% occurring once. Material: PBMCs. The receptors stem from a female donor in good health and CMV-seronegative.

The chain couples TRBV18 to TRBJ2-3, with 8 bases matching TRBD1. The junction had 7 bases not matched to a gene; V was cut back by 3 bases and J by 5 bases. The length of the CDR3 is 15 residues. Germline CDR1 reads KGHSH; CDR2 reads LQKENI. CDR3 sequence reads: CASSPVQGAGDTQYF. CDR3 nucleotides: TGTGCCAGCTCACCGGTTCAGGGGGCGGGAGATACGCAGTATTTT.

The V gene is TRBV27, the J gene TRBJ2-7; tentative D call: TRBD1 (5 bases). This CDR3 region has 13 residues. Trimming cost V 10 bases and J 4 bases, with 17 bases left between them. CDR1 is MNHEY, CDR2 SMNVEV, per germline (reference sequence). CDR3 region: CATSRDGSYEQYF. In nucleotides, the CDR3 is TGTGCCACCTCCAGGGATGGGTCATACGAGCAGTACTTC.

The genes are TRBV19 and TRBJ1-3, with 8 bases matching TRBD1. CDR3 length equals 15 residues. Germline lookup yields CDR1 LNHDA and CDR2 SQIVND (reference sequence). J gave up 3 bases and V 10 bases, and 11 bases lay outside the gene matches. CDR3 bases: TGTGCCATTTATGGACAGGGCCTTTTTGGAAACACCATATATTTT. It encodes CAIYGQGLFGNTIYF.

CDR3 loop: CAWSVQTGRGTQYF. DNA of the CDR3: TGTGCCTGGAGTGTACAAACAGGCAGGGGCACCCAGTACTTC. The chain recombines TRBV30 with TRBJ2-5; possibly TRBD1 for D (6 bases). V gave up 0 bases and J gave up 8 bases, with 16 bases separating them. Germline V gene data show CDR1 as GTSNPN and CDR2 as SVGIG (reference sequence). CDR3 size: 14 residues.

The J gene is TRBJ2-5, the V gene TRBV9; a possible D gene is TRBD1 (7 bases). In germline, CDR1 is SGDLS, CDR2 YYNGEE. The ends were cut back, 7 bases at V and 2 bases at J, with 30 bases in the middle. The CDR3 runs 19 residues. CDR3: CASWGQPGRLGTHQETQYF. CDR3 sequence (DNA): TGTGCCAGCTGGGGACAGCCCGGTCGCCTGGGGACTCATCAAGAGACCCAGTACTTC.

This clone was counted a few times. V and J are TRBV27 and TRBJ1-1; D is possibly TRBD1 (5 bases). The V and J ends lost 2 bases and 3 bases respectively, with 13 bases between them. The CDR3 length is 15 residues. CDR1 is MNHEY, CDR2 SMNVEV, per germline (reference sequence). In DNA form, the CDR3 reads TGTGCCAGCAGTTTAGGAGGGGTACGTTACACTGAAGCTTTCTTT. Translating gives CASSLGGVRYTEAFF.

The sample holds a few counts of this clone. V and J are TRBV10-3 and TRBJ1-5; 9 bases are shared with TRBD1. With V trimmed by 0 bases and J by 7 bases, 1 base remained unmatched. This CDR3 contains 14 residues. In germline, CDR1 is ENHRY, CDR2 SYGVKD. The CDR3 spells CAISESGQGQPQHF. CDR3 bases: TGTGCCATCAGTGAGTCTGGACAGGGGCAGCCCCAGCATTTT.

The rearrangement joins TRBV5-1 to TRBJ1-4; D ambiguous. V was pared by 2 bases and J by 0 bases, with 8 bases between. This CDR3 has 15 amino acids. Germline CDR1 reads SGHRS; CDR2 reads YFSETQ. The CDR3 sequence is CASSFYGATNEKLFF. The CDR3 region has the DNA TGCGCCAGCAGCTTCTACGGAGCAACTAATGAAAAACTGTTTTTT.

The chain employs TRBV27 and TRBJ1-5; no reliable D call. The CDR3 runs to 15 residues. The germline CDR1 and CDR2 sequences are MNHEY and SMNVEV (reference sequence). V lost 2 bases and J 3 bases, leaving 11 bases between the germline ends. The CDR3 here is CASSLEGFPNQPQHF. Written as DNA, the CDR3 is TGTGCCAGCAGTTTAGAGGGTTTCCCCAATCAGCCCCAGCATTTT.

The V call is TRBV6-1, the J call TRBJ2-5; 14 positions agree with TRBD2. V lost 4 bases to trimming and J lost 5 bases; unmatched junction nucleotides: 6. Germline V gene data show CDR1 as MNHNS and CDR2 as SASEGT. The CDR3 runs 16 residues. CDR3 loop: CASSGRLAGGRETQYF. Here the CDR3 DNA reads TGTGCCAGCAGTGGGCGACTAGCGGGGGGGCGTGAGACCCAGTACTTC.

The rearrangement links TRBV4-1 to TRBJ2-5; unclear D gene. Germline-derived CDR1 and CDR2 are MGHRA and YSYEKL. CDR3 size: 14 residues. Trimming left V 0 bases short and J 5 bases short, with 10 bases between. CDR3 residues: CASSQDLPPETQYF. The CDR3 DNA sequence: TGCGCCAGCAGCCAAGATCTCCCCCCGGAGACCCAGTACTTC.

The chain has TRBV6-6 and TRBJ2-7; D is ambiguous. With 2 bases removed from V and 1 base from J, the gap between germline ends came to 9 bases. The CDR3 is 14 residues long. Germline V CDR1 and CDR2: MNHNY, SVGAGI (reference sequence). The CDR3 sequence is CASSYQVTSYEQYF. The CDR3 DNA is TGTGCCAGCAGTTACCAGGTCACTTCCTACGAGCAGTACTTC.

As to this clone: One junction end does not reproduce the germline sequence, and a read error may be involved. The genes are TRBV27 and TRBJ1-4; TRBD1 matches at 9 bases. This CDR3 has 12 amino acids. Germline-derived CDR1 and CDR2 are MNHEY and SMNVEV (reference sequence). The CDR3 reads CASRTGDEKLFF. The CDR3 nucleotides read TGTGCTAGCAGGACAGGGGATGAAAAACTGTTTTTT.

This clone was observed a handful of times. The gene calls are TRBV7-8 and TRBJ1-2; D is ambiguous. Germline CDR1 is SGHVS and CDR2 is FQNEAQ. Trimming took off 1 base at V and 2 bases at J, with 8 bases between the two ends. The CDR3 totals 14 residues. CDR3 in amino acids: CASSLVAGNYGYTF. CDR3 bases: TGTGCCAGCAGCTTAGTAGCCGGGAACTATGGCTACACCTTC. Full variable domain (missing parts from reference TRBV7-8 and TRBJ1-2): GAGVSQSPRYKVAKRGQDVALRCDPISGHVSLFWYQQALGQGPEFLTYFQNEAQLDKSGLPSDRFFAERPEGSVSTLKIQRTQQEDSAVYLCASSLVAGNYGYTFGSGTRLTVV.

The chain couples TRBV18 to TRBJ2-7; no clear D gene. Trimming took off 1 base at V and 5 bases at J, with 12 bases between the two ends. From germline, CDR1 is KGHSH and CDR2 LQKENI. This CDR3 is 14 amino acids long. The CDR3 protein is CASSPLLSGNEQYF. CDR3 sequence (DNA): TGTGCCAGCTCACCACTGCTCTCAGGTAACGAGCAGTACTTC.

The chain carries TRBV7-8 and TRBJ2-5, with 16 bases that match TRBD2. V shed 2 bases, J shed 4 bases, and the junction held 10 bases outside the gene matches. The CDR3 is 19 residues long. Per germline, CDR1 SGHVS and CDR2 FQNEAQ. The CDR3 DNA reads TGTGCCAGCAGCTTATTCCCGGGACTAGCGGGGGGGCCGGGAGAGACCCAGTACTTC. Residues: CASSLFPGLAGGPGETQYF.

The V call is TRBV6-6, the J call TRBJ2-7; no reliable D call. The CDR3 has 14 amino acids. Germline CDR1 and CDR2: MNHNY and SVGAGI (reference sequence). The V and J ends lost 0 bases and 6 bases respectively, with 12 bases between them. The CDR3 region has the DNA TGTGCCAGCAGTTACTCTGCGAACTCCCTCGAGCAGTACTTC. It yields the protein CASSYSANSLEQYF.